This entry lists 9 T cell receptor beta chains sequenced from one sample in a study of blood T cell repertoires in COVID-19. Clones were sequenced by immunoSEQ multiplex PCR, and TCRdb holds only the in-frame ones, with some missing. The sample yields around 58,000 clones, around 90% seen once. Sequenced input: peripheral blood. The receptors originated from a man aged 55 to 70 with active COVID-19.

The V gene is TRBV10-1, the J gene TRBJ2-1; D gene ambiguous. CDR1 and CDR2 from the germline V gene are WNHNN and SYGVQD (reference sequence). Trimming stripped 8 bases from V and 6 bases from J, with 5 bases between. This CDR3 has 10 amino acids. The CDR3 DNA is TGCGCCAGCCCCGGCAATGAGCAGTTCTTC. Protein product: CASPGNEQFF.

This chain links TRBV15 with TRBJ1-4; TRBD1 matches 9 bases. Germline V gene sequence: CDR1 LNHNV, CDR2 YYDKDF (reference sequence). CDR3 size: 16 residues. V was pared by 6 bases and J by 7 bases, with 12 bases of the junction left unmatched. This CDR3 is CATRQQGARVIEKLFF. The CDR3, as DNA: TGTGCCACCAGACAACAGGGGGCGCGGGTCATTGAAAAACTGTTTTTT.

The rearrangement links TRBV6-2 or TRBV6-3 to TRBJ2-3, with 10 nucleotides matching TRBD2. With V trimmed by 2 bases and J by 2 bases, 4 bases remained unmatched. This CDR3 comprises 16 residues. Per the germline V gene, CDR1 is MNHEY and CDR2 is SVGEGT. The CDR3 coding sequence is TGTGCCAGCAGTTACGGGCTAGCGGGGGCCACAGATACGCAGTATTTT. This gives the protein CASSYGLAGATDTQYF.

In this sample, this clone turned up a few times. The gene calls are TRBV5-8 and TRBJ2-1, with D maybe TRBD2 (5 bases). The CDR3 covers 14 residues. Per the germline V gene, CDR1 is SGHTS and CDR2 is YDEGEE. Trimming stripped 4 bases from V and 12 bases from J, with 20 bases between. The CDR3 spells CASSQEPGLGRQFF. The CDR3 nucleotides are TGTGCCAGCAGCCAAGAACCGGGCCTTGGGAGGCAGTTCTTC.

The chain is built from TRBV19 and TRBJ2-5; 8 bases are shared with TRBD1. The CDR3 has 14 residues. V gave up 6 bases and J gave up 0 bases; unmatched junction bases: 3. Per the germline V gene, CDR1 is LNHDA and CDR2 is SQIVND (reference sequence). The DNA of the CDR3 is TGTGCCAGTAGGGACAGGGAGGACCAAGAGACCCAGTACTTC. This sequence encodes CASRDREDQETQYF.

This rearrangement joins TRBV4-3 to TRBJ2-2; 9 nucleotides align to TRBD1. After removal of 0 bases from V and 2 bases from J, the junction contained 1 base not matched to a gene. The CDR3 contains 16 residues. Germline assignment: CDR1 LGHNA and CDR2 YSLEER. The CDR3 nucleotides are TGCGCCAGCAGCCAAGAGGGACAGGGTAACACCGGGGAGCTGTTTTTT. Its translation is CASSQEGQGNTGELFF.

The chain employs TRBV18 and TRBJ2-2, with 8 nucleotides matching TRBD2. The CDR3 loop spans 15 amino acids. From germline, CDR1 is KGHSH and CDR2 LQKENI. The junction had 5 bases not matched to a gene; V was cut back by 1 base and J by 7 bases. The CDR3 bases are TGTGCCAGCTCACCACAACTAGCGGAAGACGGGGAGCTGTTTTTT. Translation: CASSPQLAEDGELFF.

This chain uses TRBV10-3 with TRBJ1-5; no reliable D call. V lost 4 bases to trimming and J lost 6 bases, with 16 bases between them. The CDR3 sequence is 15 residues long. Looked up from germline, CDR1 is ENHRY and CDR2 is SYGVKD. The chain's CDR3 is CAISVEGYRGQPQHF. Written as DNA, the CDR3 is TGTGCCATCAGTGTAGAGGGATATCGTGGTCAGCCCCAGCATTTT.

The chain joins TRBV4-1 to TRBJ1-5; weak D call: TRBD1 (6 bases). V was cut by 0 bases and J by 3 bases, with 15 bases left in between. This CDR3 contains 17 residues. Germline CDR1 MGHRA, CDR2 YSYEKL. The CDR3 is CASSQDEGGRNNQPQHF. The CDR3 DNA reads TGCGCCAGCAGCCAAGATGAAGGGGGAAGGAACAATCAGCCCCAGCATTTT.